One sample yielded the 28 T cell receptor beta chains listed below, sequenced in a study of breast tumors, draining lymph nodes, adjacent tissues. TCRdb reprocessed the multiplex PCR reads with MiXCR, giving one entry per CDR3 protein. The profile covers approximately 89,000 distinct CDR3 sequences, with roughly 28% appearing a single time and over 7.5% taken by the ten largest. The lymph nodes were axillary draining lymph nodes from breast cancer patients. The sample was axillary lymph node tissue. These receptors came from a female donor with breast cancer. Some clones in this sample may be carry-over from other donors' samples.

The rearrangement links TRBV2 to TRBJ2-2; 7 nucleotides agree with TRBD1. V shed 5 bases and J 8 bases; nucleotides not matched to a gene: 5. The CDR3 has 13 residues. Germline CDR1 and CDR2: SNHLY and FYNNEI. Here the CDR3 DNA reads TGTGCCAGCAGTTCAAGACAGGGTGGGGAGCTGTTTTTT. Encoded protein: CASSSRQGGELFF.

This clonotype turned up a few times. This clone may be a read error of a much larger clone one base away. The rearrangement uses TRBV12-3 or TRBV12-4 and TRBJ2-3, with TRBD2 matching over 7 bases. The CDR3 has 15 amino acids. DNA for the CDR3: TGTGCCGGCAGTATACTAGCGTTTAGCACAGATACGCAGTATTTT. It codes for CAGSILAFSTDTQYF.

This clonotype appeared many times. The chain has TRBV24-1 and TRBJ2-1; 8 bases are shared with TRBD1. The ends lost 4 bases at V and 10 bases at J; junction bases unmatched: 8. Per germline, CDR1 KGHDR and CDR2 SFDVKD. This CDR3 has 14 residues. The CDR3 protein is CATSDLGQGPEQFF. CDR3 nucleotides: TGTGCCACCAGTGACCTCGGACAGGGCCCGGAGCAGTTCTTC.

The CDR3 loop reads CSARVLAGAGETQYF. DNA of the CDR3: TGCAGTGCTAGAGTACTAGCGGGAGCCGGTGAGACCCAGTACTTC. This chain connects TRBV20-1 to TRBJ2-5; the match to TRBD2 covers 11 bases. Trimming cost V 1 base and J 5 bases; bases outside gene matches: 6. Germline CDR1 reads DFQATT; CDR2 reads SNEGSKA (reference sequence). The CDR3 length is 15 residues.

This clonotype occurred many times. This chain uses TRBV30 with TRBJ2-3; maybe TRBD2 (6 bases). Trimming removed 2 bases at V and 6 bases at J, with 9 bases between. Germline V gives CDR1 GTSNPN, CDR2 SVGIG (reference sequence). This CDR3 region has 12 residues. The CDR3: CAWSFGGDTQYF. The CDR3 DNA is TGTGCCTGGAGTTTTGGGGGGGATACGCAGTATTTT.

A remark on this clonotype: One base away lies a much larger clone, so this may be a sequencing read error. The V call is TRBV7-9, the J call TRBJ1-1; D unclear. The germline CDR1 and CDR2 sequences are SEHNR and FQNEAQ (reference sequence). CDR3 length: 17 amino acids. The chain's CDR3 is CAGSLVDWRGRNTEAFF. DNA of the CDR3: TGTGCCGGCAGCTTAGTAGATTGGAGAGGCAGGAACACTGAAGCTTTCTTT.

The table lists this clonotype with many counts. The chain recombines TRBV7-2 with TRBJ2-1, with D unclear. Germline CDR1 reads SGHTA; CDR2 reads FQGNSA. This CDR3 is built from 14 residues. V was clipped by 7 bases and J by 9 bases, with 19 bases between them. CDR3 residues: CASTLLEQSFEQFF. The DNA of the CDR3 is TGTGCCAGCACCCTCCTGGAACAGTCTTTTGAGCAGTTCTTC. The entire variable domain, with the rest obtained from reference TRBV7-2 and TRBJ2-1, is as follows: GAGVSQSPSNKVTEKGKDVELRCDPISGHTALYWYRQSLGQGLEFLIYFQGNSAPDKSGLPSDRFSAERTGGSVSTLTIQRTQQEDSAVYLCASTLLEQSFEQFFGPGTRLTVL.

The chain joins TRBV5-1 to TRBJ2-5; 11 positions match TRBD1. Germline V gives CDR1 SGHRS, CDR2 YFSETQ. The CDR3 has 16 amino acids. V shed 2 bases and J 5 bases; nucleotides not matched to a gene: 8. The DNA for the CDR3 is TGCGCCAGCAGCTTTGGGGACAGGGGGGAATCGGAGACCCAGTACTTC. It translates to CASSFGDRGESETQYF.

The chain joins TRBV20-1 to TRBJ2-1; TRBD2 matches 11 bases. The trim removed 1 base at V and 1 base at J, leaving 3 bases unmatched. Germline V gives CDR1 DFQATT, CDR2 SNEGSKA (reference sequence). The CDR3 runs to 16 residues. CDR3 bases: TGCAGTGCTAGAGTGCTAGCGGGAGGATCCTACAATGAGCAGTTCTTC. Residues: CSARVLAGGSYNEQFF.

The genes are TRBV2 and TRBJ1-2; the D gene is possibly TRBD1 (6 bases). Per germline, CDR1 SNHLY and CDR2 FYNNEI. This CDR3 region has 13 residues. Trimming cost V 6 bases and J 4 bases, with 12 bases left between them. CDR3 in amino acids: CASSVQGSYGYTF. CDR3 in DNA: TGTGCCAGCAGCGTTCAGGGGAGCTATGGCTACACCTTC.

The table lists this clonotype with many counts. The rearrangement uses TRBV10-1 and TRBJ2-3; 13 bases align to TRBD2. CDR1 and CDR2 from the germline V gene are WNHNN and SYGVQD (reference sequence). After removal of 2 bases from V and 4 bases from J, the junction contained 3 bases not matched to a gene. CDR3 length: 16 residues. CDR3 in DNA: TGCGCCAGCAGTGAGAGACTAGCGGGGGGCGCAGATACGCAGTATTTT. Translated: CASSERLAGGADTQYF.

This clonotype was seen a few times. No conserved phenylalanine or tryptophan ends this CDR3, so it is likely a read error. The chain joins TRBV10-2 to TRBJ2-4, with D possibly being TRBD1 or TRBD2 (5 bases each). Trimming removed 6 bases from V and 0 bases from J, with 24 bases in between. This CDR3 has 19 amino acids. The V gene's germline CDR1 is WSHSY and CDR2 SAAADI. The CDR3: CASSQSAGLGREAKNIQYL. The CDR3 bases are TGCGCCAGCAGCCAATCGGCAGGGCTGGGTCGGGAAGCCAAAAACATTCAGTACCTC.

This clonotype has at least ten counts. The gene calls are TRBV19 and TRBJ1-3; 7 positions match TRBD1. The CDR3 has 15 amino acids. V dropped 3 bases and J dropped 0; count of bases not matched to a gene: 2. From germline, CDR1 is LNHDA and CDR2 SQIVND (reference sequence). This chain's CDR3 is CASSMGQSSGNTIYF. CDR3 coding DNA: TGTGCCAGTAGTATGGGACAGAGCTCTGGAAACACCATATATTTT.

This clonotype was observed a few times. The CDR3 sequence: CASSQNGGGNTEAFF. The CDR3, as DNA: TGTGCCAGCAGCCAAAATGGGGGGGGGAACACTGAAGCTTTCTTT. J is TRBJ1-1 and V is TRBV7-3, with D possibly being TRBD1 (5 bases). The germline gives CDR1 SGHTA, CDR2 FQGTGA. The germline V and J ends were trimmed by 5 bases and 1 base, with 14 bases remaining between them. The CDR3 has 15 amino acids.

This chain links TRBV4-3 with TRBJ1-1, with D unresolved. V gave up 1 base and J gave up 1 base, with 10 bases separating them. Looked up from germline, CDR1 is LGHNA and CDR2 is YSLEER. The CDR3 runs 15 residues. CDR3 amino acids: CASSQVWNSNTEAFF. In nucleotides, the CDR3 is TGCGCCAGCAGCCAAGTGTGGAACTCGAACACTGAAGCTTTCTTT.

The chain carries TRBV11-2 and TRBJ1-2; D not resolved. There are 15 residues in the CDR3. CDR1 is SGHAT and CDR2 is FQNNGV in the germline V gene. Trimming cost V 0 bases and J 7 bases, with 15 bases left between them. The DNA for the CDR3 is TGTGCCAGCAGCTTAGATCTTGGACCCCTTTTTGGCTACACCTTC. Protein sequence: CASSLDLGPLFGYTF.

This clonotype came up many times. The gene calls are TRBV29-1 and TRBJ1-4; a weak D match, TRBD1 (5 bases). The CDR3 contains 12 residues. Germline V gene lookup returns CDR1 SQVTM and CDR2 ANQGSEA. Trimming left V 4 bases short and J 8 bases short, with 11 bases between. The chain's CDR3 is CSVARQGEKLFF. For the CDR3, the DNA is TGCAGCGTTGCTCGGCAGGGCGAAAAACTGTTTTTT.

This clonotype has at least ten counts. The chain links TRBV12-3 or TRBV12-4 to TRBJ2-1, with 12 bases fitting TRBD2. CDR3 length: 16 amino acids. Trimming took 5 bases from V and 7 from J; bases not matched to a gene: 9. CDR3 region: CASSRATSGRRNEQFF. CDR3 DNA: TGTGCCAGCAGTCGGGCTACTAGCGGGAGGCGAAATGAGCAGTTCTTC.

This clonotype was seen ten or more times. V usage is TRBV7-2 and J usage is TRBJ1-5, with unresolved D. Germline V lookup: CDR1 SGHTA, CDR2 FQGNSA. V gave up 1 base and J gave up 3 bases, with 10 bases separating them. CDR3 size: 15 residues. CDR3 amino acids: CASSLVLDFNQPQHF. In nucleotides, the CDR3 is TGTGCCAGCAGCTTAGTATTGGATTTCAATCAGCCCCAGCATTTT.

As regards this clonotype: This may be a read error, as it is one base from a much larger clone. The rearrangement joins TRBV7-3 to TRBJ2-1, with TRBD1 matching 9 bases. The CDR3 has 16 residues. Germline V gives CDR1 SGHTA, CDR2 FQGTGA. CDR3 protein: CASSSHRTGAYSEQFF. Here the CDR3 DNA reads TGTGCCAGCAGCTCCCATCGGACAGGGGCCTACAGTGAGCAGTTCTTC.

Regarding this clonotype: A much larger clone differs by one base, so this may be a read error. J is TRBJ2-3 and V is TRBV7-2; D remains unclear. The germline CDR1 and CDR2 sequences are SGHTA and FQGNSA. CDR3 size: 13 residues. CDR3 nucleotide sequence: TGTGCCAGCAGCTTAGGCGCTTTAGATGCGCAGTATTTT. It is translated as CASSLGALDAQYF.

Notes on this clonotype: It may be a read error: a sequence one base away is much more abundant. This chain links TRBV7-2 with TRBJ2-2, with D maybe TRBD2 (5 bases). Germline CDR1 SGHTA, CDR2 FQGNSA. The CDR3 runs 15 residues. The CDR3 here is CASSSAWVNTGELLF. CDR3 nucleotide sequence: TGTGCCAGCAGCTCCGCCTGGGTGAACACCGGGGAGCTGCTTTTT.

This clonotype was counted ten times or more. V gene TRBV19 combines with J gene TRBJ1-5; D is perhaps TRBD1 (5 bases). Trimming took 7 bases from V and 0 from J, leaving 13 bases between them. This CDR3 is 15 amino acids long. Looked up from germline, CDR1 is LNHDA and CDR2 is SQIVND (reference sequence). The CDR3 sequence is CASKYQGLSNQPQHF. The CDR3 nucleotides are TGTGCCAGTAAATATCAGGGCCTTAGCAATCAGCCCCAGCATTTT.

As concerns this clonotype: At one end, the junction sequence differs from germline, possibly due to a read error. The rearrangement joins TRBV25-1 to TRBJ1-5, with TRBD1 matching 7 bases. Germline lookup yields CDR1 MGHDK and CDR2 SYGVNS. The CDR3 runs 14 residues. CDR3 coding DNA: TGTGCCAGCAGTGAGGGACAGCTCGATCAGCCCCAGCAGTTT. Amino acid sequence: CASSEGQLDQPQQF.

Regarding this clonotype: A much larger clone lies one base from this, so it may be a read error. Since the CDR3 does not end with the conserved phenylalanine or tryptophan, this likely comes from a read error. This chain uses TRBV19 with TRBJ2-4; 11 positions match TRBD2. V lost 11 bases and J lost 8; bases outside the gene matches: 17. Germline CDR1 and CDR2: LNHDA and SQIVND (reference sequence). The CDR3 runs to 16 residues. The CDR3 protein is CASQGLLAGEVDIQYS. CDR3 in DNA: TGTGCCTCTCAGGGGTTACTAGCGGGAGAAGTAGACATTCAGTACTCC.

This clonotype occurred many times. This rearrangement joins TRBV7-2 to TRBJ1-4; a weak D match, TRBD1 (6 bases). The germline V gene encodes CDR1 SGHTA and CDR2 FQGNSA. The V and J ends lost 5 bases and 5 bases respectively, with 18 bases between them. The CDR3 contains 16 residues. The CDR3 DNA reads as TGTGCCAGCAGCCCCGGTGGAAGCCAGGGGAATGAAAAACTGTTTTTT. Translation: CASSPGGSQGNEKLFF.

This clonotype was counted at least ten times. V usage is TRBV10-3 and J usage is TRBJ2-7; possibly TRBD1 or TRBD2 for D (5 bases each). The CDR3 contains 13 residues. Germline V gene lookup returns CDR1 ENHRY and CDR2 SYGVKD. Between the trimmed V and J ends, which lost 6 bases and 2 bases, there was a span of 11 bases. CDR3 DNA: TGTGCCATCAGCCCCCAGGGACCCTACGAGCAGTACTTC. It translates to CAISPQGPYEQYF.

About this clonotype: This may arise from a read error, as a much more abundant clone is one base away. V is TRBV20-1 and J is TRBJ2-5; TRBD2 aligns across 8 bases. Germline loops: CDR1 DFQATT, CDR2 SNEGSKA (reference sequence). V dropped 5 bases and J dropped 2; count of bases not matched to a gene: 4. The CDR3 spans 13 residues. The CDR3: CSALTGGQETQYF. The CDR3 DNA reads as TGCAGTGCTCTAACGGGGGGGCAAGAGACCCAGTACTTC.